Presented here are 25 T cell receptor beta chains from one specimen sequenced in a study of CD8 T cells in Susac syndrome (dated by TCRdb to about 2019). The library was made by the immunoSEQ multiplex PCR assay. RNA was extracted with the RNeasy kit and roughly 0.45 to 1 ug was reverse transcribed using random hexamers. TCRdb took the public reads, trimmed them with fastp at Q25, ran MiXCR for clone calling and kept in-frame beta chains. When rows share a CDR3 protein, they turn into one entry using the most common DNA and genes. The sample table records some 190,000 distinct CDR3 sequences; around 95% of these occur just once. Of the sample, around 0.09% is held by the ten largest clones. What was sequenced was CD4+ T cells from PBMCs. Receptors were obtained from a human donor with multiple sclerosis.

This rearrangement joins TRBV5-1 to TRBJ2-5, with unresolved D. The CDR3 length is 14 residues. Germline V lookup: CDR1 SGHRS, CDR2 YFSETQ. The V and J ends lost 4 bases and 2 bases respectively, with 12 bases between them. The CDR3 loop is CASSLNDKQETQYF. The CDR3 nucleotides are TGCGCCAGCAGCCTAAATGATAAACAAGAGACCCAGTACTTC.

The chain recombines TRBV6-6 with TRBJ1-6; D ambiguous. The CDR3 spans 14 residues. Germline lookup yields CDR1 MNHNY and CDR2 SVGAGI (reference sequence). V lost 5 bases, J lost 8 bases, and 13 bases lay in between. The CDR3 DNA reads TGTGCCAGCAGTATAGGACCACGGGATTCACCCCTCCACTTT. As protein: CASSIGPRDSPLHF.

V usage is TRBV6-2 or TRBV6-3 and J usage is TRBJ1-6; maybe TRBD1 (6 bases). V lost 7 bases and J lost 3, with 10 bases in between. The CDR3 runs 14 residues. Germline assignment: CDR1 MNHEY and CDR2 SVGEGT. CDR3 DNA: TGTGCCAGCACAGGGGAGCGCTATAATTCACCCCTCCACTTT. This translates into CASTGERYNSPLHF.

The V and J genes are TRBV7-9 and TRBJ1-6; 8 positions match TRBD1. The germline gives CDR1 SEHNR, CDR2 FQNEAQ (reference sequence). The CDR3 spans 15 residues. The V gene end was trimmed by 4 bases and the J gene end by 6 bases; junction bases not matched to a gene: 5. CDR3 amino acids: CASSYDRGGNSPLHF. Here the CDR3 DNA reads TGTGCCAGCAGCTATGACAGGGGAGGTAATTCACCCCTCCACTTT.

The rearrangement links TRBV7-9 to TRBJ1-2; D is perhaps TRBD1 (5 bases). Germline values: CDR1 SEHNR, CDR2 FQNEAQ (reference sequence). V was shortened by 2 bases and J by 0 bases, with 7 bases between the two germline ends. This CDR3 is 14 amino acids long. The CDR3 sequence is CASSLMGANYGYTF. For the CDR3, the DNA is TGTGCCAGCAGCTTAATGGGGGCTAACTATGGCTACACCTTC. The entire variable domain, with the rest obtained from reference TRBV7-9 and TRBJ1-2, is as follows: DTGVSQNPRHKITKRGQNVTFRCDPISEHNRLYWYRQTLGQGPEFLTYFQNEAQLEKSRLLSDRFSAERPKGSFSTLEIQRTEQGDSAMYLCASSLMGANYGYTFGSGTRLTVV.

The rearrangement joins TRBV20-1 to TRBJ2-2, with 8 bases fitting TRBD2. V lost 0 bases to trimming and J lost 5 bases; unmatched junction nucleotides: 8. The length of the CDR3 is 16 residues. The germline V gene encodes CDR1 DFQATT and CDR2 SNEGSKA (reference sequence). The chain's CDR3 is CSARDPSGGGTGELFF. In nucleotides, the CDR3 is TGCAGTGCTAGAGACCCCTCCGGGGGGGGAACCGGGGAGCTGTTTTTT.

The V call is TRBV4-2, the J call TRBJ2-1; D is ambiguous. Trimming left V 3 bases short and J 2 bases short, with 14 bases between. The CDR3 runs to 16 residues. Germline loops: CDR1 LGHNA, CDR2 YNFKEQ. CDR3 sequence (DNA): TGTGCCAGCAGCCAGGACGGCGGAAAACCCTACAATGAGCAGTTCTTC. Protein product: CASSQDGGKPYNEQFF.

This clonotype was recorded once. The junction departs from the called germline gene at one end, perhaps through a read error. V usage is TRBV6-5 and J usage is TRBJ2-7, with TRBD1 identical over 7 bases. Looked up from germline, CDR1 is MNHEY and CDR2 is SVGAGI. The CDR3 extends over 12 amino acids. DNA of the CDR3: TGTGCCAGCCGAGGGGGCTCCCACGAGCAGTACTTC. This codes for CASRGGSHEQYF.

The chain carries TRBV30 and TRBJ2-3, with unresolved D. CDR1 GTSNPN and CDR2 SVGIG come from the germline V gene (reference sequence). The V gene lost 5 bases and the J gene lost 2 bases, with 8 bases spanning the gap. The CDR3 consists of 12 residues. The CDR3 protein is CAWLRNTDTQYF. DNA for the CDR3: TGTGCCTGGCTTCGTAACACAGATACGCAGTATTTT.

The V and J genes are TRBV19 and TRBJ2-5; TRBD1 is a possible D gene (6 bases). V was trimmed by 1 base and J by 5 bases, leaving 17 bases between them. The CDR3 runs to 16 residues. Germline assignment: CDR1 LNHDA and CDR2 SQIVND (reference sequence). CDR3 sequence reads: CASSIVTGVFAETQYF. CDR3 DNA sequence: TGTGCCAGTAGTATAGTGACAGGTGTTTTCGCGGAGACCCAGTACTTC.

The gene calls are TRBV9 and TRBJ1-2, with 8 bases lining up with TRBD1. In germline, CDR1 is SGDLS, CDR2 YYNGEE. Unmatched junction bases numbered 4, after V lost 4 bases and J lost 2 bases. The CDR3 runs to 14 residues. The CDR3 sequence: CASSSWTGNYGYTF. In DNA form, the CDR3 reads TGTGCCAGCAGCTCTTGGACAGGGAACTATGGCTACACCTTC.

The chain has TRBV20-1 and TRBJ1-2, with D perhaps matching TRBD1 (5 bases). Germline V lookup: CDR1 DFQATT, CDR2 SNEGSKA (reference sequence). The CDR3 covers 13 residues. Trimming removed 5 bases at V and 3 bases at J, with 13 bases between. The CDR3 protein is CSAFGTVHYGYTF. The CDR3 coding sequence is TGCAGTGCTTTCGGGACGGTTCACTATGGCTACACCTTC.

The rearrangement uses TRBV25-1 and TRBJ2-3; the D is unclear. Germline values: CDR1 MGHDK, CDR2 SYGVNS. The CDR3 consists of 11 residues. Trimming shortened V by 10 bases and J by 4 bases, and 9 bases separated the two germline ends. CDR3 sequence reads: CATQIADTQYF. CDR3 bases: TGTGCCACCCAGATAGCAGATACGCAGTATTTT.

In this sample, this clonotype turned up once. The CDR3 loop is CASSQKQATNTEAFF. For the CDR3, the DNA is TGTGCCAGCTCCCAGAAACAGGCCACGAACACTGAAGCTTTCTTT. The chain is built from TRBV18 and TRBJ1-1; D perhaps matches TRBD1 (5 bases). The CDR3 length is 15 residues. Germline V gene sequence: CDR1 KGHSH, CDR2 LQKENI. Trimming removed 6 bases from V and 1 base from J, with 15 bases in between.

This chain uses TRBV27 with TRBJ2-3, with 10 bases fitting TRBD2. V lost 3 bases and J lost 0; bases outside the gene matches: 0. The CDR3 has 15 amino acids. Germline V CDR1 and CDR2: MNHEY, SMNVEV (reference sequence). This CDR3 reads CASSLTSGSTDTQYF. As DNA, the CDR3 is TGTGCCAGCAGTTTGACTAGCGGGAGCACAGATACGCAGTATTTT.

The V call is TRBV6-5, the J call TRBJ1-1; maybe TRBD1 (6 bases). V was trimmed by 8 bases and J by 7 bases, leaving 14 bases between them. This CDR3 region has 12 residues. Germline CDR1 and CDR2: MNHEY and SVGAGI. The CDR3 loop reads CASFRTALEAFF. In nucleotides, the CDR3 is TGTGCCAGCTTTAGGACAGCCCTTGAAGCTTTCTTT.

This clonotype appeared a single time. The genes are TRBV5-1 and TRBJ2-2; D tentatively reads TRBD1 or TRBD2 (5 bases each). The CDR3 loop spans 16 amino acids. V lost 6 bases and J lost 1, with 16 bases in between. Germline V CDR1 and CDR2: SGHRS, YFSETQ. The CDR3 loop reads CASTEDNRGNTGELFF. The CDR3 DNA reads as TGCGCCAGCACCGAGGACAACCGGGGGAACACCGGGGAGCTGTTTTTT.

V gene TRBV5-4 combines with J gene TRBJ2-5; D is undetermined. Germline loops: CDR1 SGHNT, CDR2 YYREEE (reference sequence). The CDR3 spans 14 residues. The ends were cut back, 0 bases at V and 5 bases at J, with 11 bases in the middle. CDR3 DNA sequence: TGTGCCAGCAGCTTGGATCCGGGTGGGGAGACCCAGTACTTC. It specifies CASSLDPGGETQYF.

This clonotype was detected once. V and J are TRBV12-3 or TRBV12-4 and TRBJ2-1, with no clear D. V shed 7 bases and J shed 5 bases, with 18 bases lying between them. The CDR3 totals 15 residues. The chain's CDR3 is CASTPSSPSHNEQFF. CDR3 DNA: TGTGCCAGCACCCCTAGTTCACCGTCCCACAATGAGCAGTTCTTC.

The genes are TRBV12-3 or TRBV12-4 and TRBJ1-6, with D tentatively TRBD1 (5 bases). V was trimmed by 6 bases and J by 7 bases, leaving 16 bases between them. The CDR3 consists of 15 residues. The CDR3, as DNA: TGTGCCAGCAGCTCCACCCCTCGGGGGAATTCACCCCTCCACTTT. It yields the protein CASSSTPRGNSPLHF.

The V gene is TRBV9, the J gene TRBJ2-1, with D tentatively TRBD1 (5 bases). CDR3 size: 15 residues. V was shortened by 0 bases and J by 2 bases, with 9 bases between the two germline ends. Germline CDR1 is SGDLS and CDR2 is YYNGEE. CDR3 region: CASSVGPDTYNEQFF. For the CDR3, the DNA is TGTGCCAGCAGCGTAGGTCCGGACACCTACAATGAGCAGTTCTTC. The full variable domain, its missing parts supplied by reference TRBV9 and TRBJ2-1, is DSGVTQTPKHLITATGQRVTLRCSPRSGDLSVYWYQQSLDQGLQFLIQYYNGEERAKGNILERFSAQQFPDLHSELNLSSLELGDSALYFCASSVGPDTYNEQFFGPGTRLTVL.

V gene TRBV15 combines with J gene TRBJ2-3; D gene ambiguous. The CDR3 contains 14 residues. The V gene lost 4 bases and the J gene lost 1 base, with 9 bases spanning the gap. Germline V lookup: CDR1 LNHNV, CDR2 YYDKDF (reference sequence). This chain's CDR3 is CATSNDVGTDTQYF. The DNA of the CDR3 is TGTGCCACCAGCAACGACGTGGGCACAGATACGCAGTATTTT.

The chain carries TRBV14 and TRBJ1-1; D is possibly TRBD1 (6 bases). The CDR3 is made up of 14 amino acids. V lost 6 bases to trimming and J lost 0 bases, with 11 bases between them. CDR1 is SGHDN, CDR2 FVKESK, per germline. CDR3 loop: CASSLGHLNTEAFF. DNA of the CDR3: TGTGCCAGCAGTCTGGGACACTTGAACACTGAAGCTTTCTTT.

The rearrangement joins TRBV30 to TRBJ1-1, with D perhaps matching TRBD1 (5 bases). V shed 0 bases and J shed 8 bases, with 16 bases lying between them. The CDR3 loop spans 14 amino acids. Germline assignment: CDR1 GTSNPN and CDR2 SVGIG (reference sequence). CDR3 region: CAWSVPLRVAEAFF. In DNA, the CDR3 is TGTGCCTGGAGTGTCCCTCTCAGGGTTGCCGAAGCTTTCTTT. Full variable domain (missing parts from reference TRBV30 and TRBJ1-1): SQTIHQWPATLVQPVGSPLSLECTVEGTSNPNLYWYRQAAGRGLQLLFYSVGIGQISSEVPQNLSASRPQDRQFILSSKKLLLSDSGFYLCAWSVPLRVAEAFFGQGTRLTVV.

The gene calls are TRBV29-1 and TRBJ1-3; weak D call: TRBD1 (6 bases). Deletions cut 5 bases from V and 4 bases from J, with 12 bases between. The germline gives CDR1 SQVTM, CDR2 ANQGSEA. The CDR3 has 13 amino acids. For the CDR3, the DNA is TGCAGCGTTTTCTCACAGGGAGGAAACACCATATATTTT. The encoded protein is CSVFSQGGNTIYF.